This entry describes one TCR beta chain. The antigen remains unidentified. This specimen belongs to a study of T-cell memory formation after mild COVID-19. General study findings and limits: Chiefly within CM and EM were the contracting CD4+ clones; CD8+ ones were within EMRA.

The V and J ends lost 3 bases and 5 bases respectively, with 15 bases between them. CDR3 size: 14 residues. Germline V CDR1 and CDR2: SGHRS, YFSETQ. MiXCR, run by TCRdb on the 5' RACE reads, gives a single entry per CDR3 protein. Of about 250,000 distinct CDR3 sequences listed, about a sixth were seen once; the top ten hold 3% to 4.5%. This chain connects TRBV5-1 to TRBJ2-7, with D possibly TRBD2 on 7 matching bases. This TCR was sampled from a man between 18 and 35 years old who had mild COVID-19 (a few samples of this study predate the infection). Cell type and time point are not known. Sequencing used PBMCs or a T cell subset sorted from them (not recorded which). The CDR3 protein is CASSWGTGGDEQYF. Written as DNA, the CDR3 is TGCGCCAGCAGCTGGGGGACGGGGGGCGACGAGCAGTACTTC.